Reported below is one T cell receptor beta chain. The record originates from a study of T-cell memory formation after mild COVID-19. TCRdb reprocessed the 5' RACE reads via MiXCR and lists one record per CDR3 protein. The sample lists more than 350,000 distinct CDR3 sequences; roughly 20% were seen once. This CDR3 is 17 amino acids long. The germline gives CDR1 SGHTA, CDR2 FQGNSA. The ends lost 5 bases at V and 5 bases at J; junction bases unmatched: 11. The TCR was taken from an adult woman who had mild COVID-19 (a few samples of this study predate the infection). Cell type and time point are not known. Sequencing was done on a sample of PBMCs or a T cell subset sorted from them (not recorded which). The chain uses TRBV7-2 and TRBJ2-5; 13 nucleotides line up with TRBD2. The CDR3 DNA sequence: TGTGCCAGCAGCATCTCCGGACTAGCGGGAGTTGATGAGACCCAGTACTTC. Amino acid sequence: CASSISGLAGVDETQYF. Complete variable domain (other parts from reference TRBV7-2 and TRBJ2-5): GAGVSQSPSNKVTEKGKDVELRCDPISGHTALYWYRQSLGQGLEFLIYFQGNSAPDKSGLPSDRFSAERTGGSVSTLTIQRTQQEDSAVYLCASSISGLAGVDETQYFGPGTRLLVL.